This TCR beta chain comes out of a study of blood T cells in healthy people across ages. The study, taken as a whole, reports: The recorded TCR beta diversity per million T cells decreased in a roughly linear manner with age. Long-lived donors had more naive CD4+ cells and higher diversity than aged donors.

A second roughly 6 to 11 cycle PCR used barcoded and J-beta primers. The yield of each sample was at least 2.5 million CDR3-containing paired-end reads. TCRdb re-analysed the 5' RACE reads in MiXCR, keeping a single row per CDR3 protein. The sample consists of some 1.4 million distinct CDR3 sequences, around two fifths of them appearing once. The CDR3 has 16 amino acids. Germline V lookup: CDR1 MNHEY, CDR2 SMNVEV (reference sequence). Note on this clonotype: The antigen is not known. The junction shows a germline mismatch at one end, possibly a read error.

The clonotype was recovered from a woman under 30 in good health. The rearrangement joins TRBV27 to TRBJ2-3, with 14 bases matching TRBD2. Material for sequencing was blood. CDR3 protein: CASRTTSGGAIDKQYF. CDR3 coding DNA: TGTGCCAGCAGGACGACTAGCGGGGGGGCCATCGATAAGCAGTATTTT.